The clone carrying this T cell receptor beta chain showed up just a few times. Its antigen is unknown. These data originate in a study of cytomegalovirus exposure and HLA in healthy donors. General study findings and limits: Reports indicated that the classifier achieved high specificity and sensitivity in diagnosing cytomegalovirus status. Another analysis was done later, and it associated over 15,000 TCR beta sequences with HLA alleles at 0.05 false discovery rate. The authors reported that TCR beta sequences could predict HLA-A and HLA-B alleles. These predictions were accurate for most subjects in the first cohort.

Amplification used 60 Vbeta primers and 13 Jbeta primers. The assay was immunoSEQ multiplex PCR, and TCRdb's table has in-frame clones only and misses some. The sample lists 150,000 to 200,000 clones, about two thirds occurring once. Looked up from germline, CDR1 is SGHRS and CDR2 is YFSETQ. This CDR3 comprises 16 residues. V lost 2 bases and J 0 bases, leaving 13 bases between the germline ends. Material: PBMCs. J is TRBJ2-3 and V is TRBV5-1; D call uncertain. The sequence derives from a human donor in good health. In nucleotides, the CDR3 is TGCGCCAGCAGCTTAGTCGGGTATTCTAGCACAGATACGCAGTATTTT. It encodes CASSLVGYSSTDTQYF.